Following are 17 T cell receptor beta chains from one sample sequenced in a study of PD-1 blockade in classical Hodgkin lymphoma. In every patient, relapse followed autologous stem cell transplantation, while exposure to brentuximab vedotin differed. Libraries were prepared by immunoSEQ multiplex PCR; TCRdb keeps only in-frame clonotypes and omits some of them. Here the sample spans about 66,000 clones, over 55% being singletons. Specimen: peripheral blood mononuclear cells (PBMCs), collected before the second cycle of nivolumab. These receptor sequences come from a human donor with classical Hodgkin lymphoma.

The CDR3 coding sequence is TGTGCCAGCAGCTTAGGTCCGGCTGATGAAGCTTTCTTT. Translation: CASSLGPADEAFF. The chain employs TRBV11-2 and TRBJ1-1; D remains ambiguous. V gave up 1 base and J gave up 7 bases, with 10 bases separating them. Germline V lookup: CDR1 SGHAT, CDR2 FQNNGV. The CDR3 is made up of 13 amino acids.

The rearrangement uses TRBV5-1 and TRBJ2-5, with 9 bases that match TRBD1. This CDR3 comprises 15 residues. V lost 1 base, J lost 2 bases, and 3 bases stayed unmatched. Germline CDR1 reads SGHRS; CDR2 reads YFSETQ. CDR3 region: CASSLRTGVQETQYF. The CDR3 bases are TGCGCCAGCAGCTTGCGGACAGGGGTACAAGAGACCCAGTACTTC. The whole variable domain, filled in from reference TRBV5-1 and TRBJ2-5, reads KAGVTQTPRYLIKTRGQQVTLSCSPISGHRSVSWYQQTPGQGLQFLFEYFSETQRNKGNFPGRFSGRQFSNSRSEMNVSTLELGDSALYLCASSLRTGVQETQYFGPGTRLLVL.

In this sample, this clone turned up a few times. CDR3 in amino acids: CASGFQLPGTGDLLGNQPQHF. The CDR3 DNA follows: TGTGCTAGTGGTTTCCAACTACCCGGGACAGGGGATTTGTTAGGCAATCAGCCCCAGCATTTT. The J gene is TRBJ1-5, the V gene TRBV12-5, with 10 bases lining up with TRBD1. The CDR3 loop spans 21 amino acids. Germline values: CDR1 LGHNT, CDR2 FRNRAP. V trimming: 3 bases; J trimming: 2 bases; junction bases outside the gene matches: 19.

The chain has TRBV7-2 and TRBJ2-1; 12 bases align to TRBD2. CDR1 is SGHTA, CDR2 FQGNSA, per germline. The CDR3 has 15 residues. The junction had 4 bases not matched to a gene; V was cut back by 3 bases and J by 7 bases. CDR3 residues: CASSLTSGGGNEQFF. The CDR3 nucleotides are TGTGCCAGCAGCTTGACTAGCGGGGGCGGGAATGAGCAGTTCTTC.

The J gene is TRBJ2-7, the V gene TRBV2; D gene uncertain. The CDR3 has 12 amino acids. The germline V and J ends were trimmed by 4 bases and 4 bases, with 8 bases remaining between them. CDR1 SNHLY and CDR2 FYNNEI come from the germline V gene. The CDR3 here is CASSVLAYEQYF. The CDR3 DNA sequence: TGTGCCAGCAGTGTTCTGGCTTACGAGCAGTACTTC.

This sequence joins TRBV13 and TRBJ2-1, with D possibly being TRBD2 (5 bases). CDR3 length: 14 amino acids. Looked up from germline, CDR1 is PRHDT and CDR2 is FYEKMQ (reference sequence). The ends were cut back, 5 bases at V and 4 bases at J, with 12 bases in the middle. CDR3 region: CASSTSDFYNEQFF. DNA for the CDR3: TGTGCCAGCAGCACCTCGGACTTTTACAATGAGCAGTTCTTC.

The chain carries TRBV11-2 and TRBJ2-3; perhaps TRBD1 as D (5 bases). Germline V gene data show CDR1 as SGHAT and CDR2 as FQNNGV. V lost 4 bases, J lost 2 bases, and 22 bases lay in between. CDR3 length: 18 amino acids. CDR3 bases: TGTGCCAGCAGCTACCTCGGGCAGGTGGGGCTAGTCACAGATACGCAGTATTTT. Translation: CASSYLGQVGLVTDTQYF.

There are a few counts of this clone. The chain has TRBV2 and TRBJ2-7; D might be TRBD2 (5 bases). The CDR3 sequence is 12 residues long. Between the trimmed V and J ends, which lost 6 bases and 3 bases, there was a span of 9 bases. Germline V gene lookup returns CDR1 SNHLY and CDR2 FYNNEI. CDR3 loop: CASRDYRYEQYF. The CDR3 DNA reads TGTGCCAGCAGAGACTACCGCTACGAGCAGTACTTC.

V gene TRBV7-8 combines with J gene TRBJ2-2; D unclear. V gave up 2 bases and J gave up 0 bases, with 10 bases separating them. Germline V gene data show CDR1 as SGHVS and CDR2 as FQNEAQ. The CDR3 loop spans 16 amino acids. CDR3 DNA: TGTGCCAGCAGCTTAACTTTGATAGCGAACACCGGGGAGCTGTTTTTT. As protein: CASSLTLIANTGELFF.

The chain joins TRBV7-8 to TRBJ1-2, with a weak D call TRBD1 (6 bases). This CDR3 comprises 16 residues. The germline V gene has CDR1 SGHVS and CDR2 FQNEAQ. V lost 1 base, J lost 4 bases, and 16 bases lay in between. The CDR3 DNA reads as TGTGCCAGCAGCTTAGACGGACAGAGCACCTTCTATGGCTACACCTTC. Its protein is CASSLDGQSTFYGYTF.

A few counts support this clone. The CDR3 reads CAWTPMSVNQPQHF. CDR3 DNA: TGTGCCTGGACTCCGATGAGTGTAAATCAGCCCCAGCATTTT. V gene TRBV30 combines with J gene TRBJ1-5; D not certain. The V end lost 4 bases, the J end lost 4 bases, and 14 bases lay between the germline ends. In germline, CDR1 is GTSNPN, CDR2 SVGIG (reference sequence). CDR3 length: 14 residues.

The V call is TRBV29-1, the J call TRBJ1-2; the D gene is possibly TRBD1 (5 bases). The V gene's germline CDR1 is SQVTM and CDR2 ANQGSEA. CDR3 length: 12 amino acids. Between the trimmed V and J ends, which lost 6 bases and 5 bases, there was a span of 13 bases. The CDR3 region is CSVGWGGYGYTF. CDR3 coding DNA: TGCAGCGTGGGGTGGGGCGGATATGGCTACACCTTC.

This chain joins TRBV13 and TRBJ2-3; weak D call: TRBD2 (6 bases). The V and J ends lost 6 bases and 2 bases respectively, with 15 bases between them. CDR1 is PRHDT and CDR2 is FYEKMQ in the germline V gene (reference sequence). The length of the CDR3 is 15 residues. CDR3 DNA sequence: TGTGCCAGCAGTCCTGGGACTGGCAACACAGATACGCAGTATTTT. It encodes CASSPGTGNTDTQYF.

This clone was counted once. The chain couples TRBV6-6 to TRBJ2-7; D perhaps matches TRBD2 (6 bases). The length of the CDR3 is 14 residues. The V and J ends lost 5 bases and 5 bases respectively, with 16 bases between them. Germline CDR1 reads MNHNY; CDR2 reads SVGAGI (reference sequence). In nucleotides, the CDR3 is TGTGCCAGCAGTCACCCTCTTTTAGCGGACGAGCAGTACTTC. Translation gives CASSHPLLADEQYF.

The CDR3: CASSLTGGSTGELFF. The CDR3 DNA is TGTGCCAGCAGCTTGACAGGGGGCAGCACCGGGGAGCTGTTTTTT. The genes are TRBV27 and TRBJ2-2; 10 nucleotides match TRBD1. CDR3 length: 15 amino acids. CDR1 and CDR2 from the germline V gene are MNHEY and SMNVEV (reference sequence). After removal of 6 bases from V and 4 bases from J, the junction contained 5 bases not matched to a gene.

This chain joins TRBV5-4 and TRBJ2-5; weak D call: TRBD2 (7 bases). V gave up 4 bases and J gave up 5 bases, with 18 bases separating them. The germline gives CDR1 SGHNT, CDR2 YYREEE (reference sequence). This CDR3 is built from 15 residues. Here the CDR3 reads CASSPFRGGLETQYF. In nucleotides, the CDR3 is TGTGCCAGCAGCCCCTTTAGGGGGGGTCTGGAGACCCAGTACTTC.

V and J are TRBV4-1 and TRBJ1-4; 8 bases map to TRBD1. The trim removed 0 bases at V and 6 bases at J, leaving 6 bases unmatched. This CDR3 comprises 16 residues. CDR1 is MGHRA, CDR2 YSYEKL, per germline. In nucleotides, the CDR3 is TGCGCCAGCAGCCAAGATCCCGGGACAGGCGATGAAAAACTGTTTTTT. Protein sequence: CASSQDPGTGDEKLFF.